The 31 T cell receptor beta chains given below trace back to one sample, sequenced in a study of blood T cell repertoires in COVID-19. Assay used: immunoSEQ multiplex PCR; TCRdb lists only in-frame clones, some missing. There are hundreds of thousands of clones in the sample; over 75% occur only once, and more than 3% lies in the top ten. The source material was PBMCs or T cells enriched from blood (not recorded which). Receptors were obtained from an older woman who had recovered from COVID-19.

This clone was counted many times. This chain connects TRBV5-1 to TRBJ1-2, with 8 bases aligning to TRBD1. V lost 4 bases, J lost 4 bases, and 9 bases stayed unmatched. The CDR3 spans 15 residues. Germline loops: CDR1 SGHRS, CDR2 YFSETQ. Here the CDR3 reads CASSRGQVDSYGYTF. The CDR3 region has the DNA TGCGCCAGCAGCAGGGGACAGGTCGATAGCTATGGCTACACCTTC.

The chain couples TRBV29-1 to TRBJ2-7; possible D gene TRBD2, 6 bases. The V end lost 5 bases, the J end lost 3 bases, and 17 bases lay between the germline ends. Germline V gene lookup returns CDR1 SQVTM and CDR2 ANQGSEA. The CDR3 has 14 residues. CDR3 DNA sequence: TGCAGCGTTTCCCCGGGACTCTCGTACTACGAGCAGTACTTC. This codes for CSVSPGLSYYEQYF.

This clone was seen more than once but under ten times. J is TRBJ2-5 and V is TRBV6-5, with no clear D. V was pared by 0 bases and J by 4 bases, with 9 bases between. CDR1 and CDR2 from the germline V gene are MNHEY and SVGAGI. The CDR3 runs 14 residues. The CDR3 region has the DNA TGTGCCAGCAGTTACTCGCGACATTCAGAGACCCAGTACTTC. Amino acids: CASSYSRHSETQYF.

CDR3 nucleotides: TGTGCCACCAGCAGAGACAGGGAAGATCGGACCCTCCACTTT. Translated, it gives CATSRDREDRTLHF. The chain links TRBV15 to TRBJ1-6; possible D gene TRBD1, 5 bases. Germline values: CDR1 LNHNV, CDR2 YYDKDF (reference sequence). V was shortened by 0 bases and J by 14 bases, with 14 bases between the two germline ends. This CDR3 region has 14 residues.

The chain employs TRBV5-5 and TRBJ2-1; unclear D gene. V was shortened by 2 bases and J by 4 bases, with 13 bases between the two germline ends. In germline, CDR1 is SGHKS, CDR2 YYEKEE (reference sequence). The CDR3 sequence is 15 residues long. CDR3 region: CASSLSVSPYNEQFF. The CDR3 DNA reads TGTGCCAGCAGCTTAAGTGTGAGCCCTTACAATGAGCAGTTCTTC.

This chain connects TRBV9 to TRBJ2-3; 10 nucleotides align to TRBD2. V shed 0 bases and J 3 bases; nucleotides not matched to a gene: 4. The CDR3 covers 16 residues. CDR1 is SGDLS and CDR2 is YYNGEE in the germline V gene. The CDR3 sequence: CASSVVPSGSTDTQYF. Here the CDR3 DNA reads TGTGCCAGCAGCGTAGTTCCTAGCGGGAGTACAGATACGCAGTATTTT.

V and J are TRBV19 and TRBJ2-7; TRBD1 matches at 10 bases. The CDR3 covers 15 residues. Germline V gene data show CDR1 as LNHDA and CDR2 as SQIVND (reference sequence). Trimming removed 8 bases from V and 5 bases from J; junction bases left unmatched: 12. The CDR3 protein is CASRGRGTGVHEQYF. Written as DNA, the CDR3 is TGTGCCAGTCGGGGTCGAGGGACAGGGGTACACGAGCAGTACTTC.

The rearrangement joins TRBV18 to TRBJ1-2; TRBD1 aligns across 8 bases. Germline V gives CDR1 KGHSH, CDR2 LQKENI. V gave up 8 bases and J gave up 6 bases; unmatched junction bases: 8. The length of the CDR3 is 13 residues. DNA for the CDR3: TGTGCCAGCCGAGGACAGGGAGGCGATGGCTACACCTTC. It codes for CASRGQGGDGYTF. Combining the CDR3 with reference TRBV18 and TRBJ1-2 gives the whole variable domain NAGVMQNPRHLVRRRGQEARLRCSPMKGHSHVYWYRQLPEEGLKFMVYLQKENIIDESGMPKERFSAEFPKEGPSILRIQQVVRGDSAAYFCASRGQGGDGYTFGSGTRLTVV.

This chain connects TRBV6-4 to TRBJ2-1; D possibly corresponds to TRBD2 (6 bases). Trimming removed 1 base from V and 2 bases from J, with 18 bases in between. This CDR3 is built from 18 residues. Germline V gives CDR1 MRHNA, CDR2 SNTAGT. This CDR3 reads CASSDFRDLSYPYNEQFF. In nucleotides, the CDR3 is TGTGCCAGCAGTGACTTTAGGGACTTATCTTACCCCTACAATGAGCAGTTCTTC.

V and J are TRBV27 and TRBJ1-2; D possibly corresponds to TRBD1 (5 bases). V lost 6 bases, J lost 5 bases, and 19 bases lay in between. The germline CDR1 and CDR2 sequences are MNHEY and SMNVEV (reference sequence). The CDR3 has 15 amino acids. The CDR3 region has the DNA TGTGCCAGCAGCAAAAAAACGGGCCGGGGGTATGGCTACACCTTC. Its translation: CASSKKTGRGYGYTF.

The J gene is TRBJ2-7, the V gene TRBV6-5, with 7 bases identical to TRBD2. Germline loops: CDR1 MNHEY, CDR2 SVGAGI. The CDR3 consists of 15 residues. J gave up 2 bases and V 4 bases, and 8 bases lay outside the gene matches. The CDR3 spells CASSSLGGKPYEQYF. In DNA, the CDR3 is TGTGCCAGCAGTTCTTTGGGAGGGAAACCCTACGAGCAGTACTTC.

The chain has TRBV29-1 and TRBJ1-1; possible D gene TRBD1, 6 bases. Germline CDR1 is SQVTM and CDR2 is ANQGSEA. Trimming cost V 6 bases and J 1 base, with 12 bases left between them. The CDR3 extends over 13 amino acids. CDR3 coding DNA: TGCAGCGTCGGGTTAGGGGGGAACACTGAAGCTTTCTTT. As protein: CSVGLGGNTEAFF.

The gene calls are TRBV12-3 or TRBV12-4 and TRBJ1-1, with 8 bases identical to TRBD1. Unmatched junction bases numbered 3, after V lost 6 bases and J lost 3 bases. The CDR3 is 13 amino acids. The CDR3 spells CASRRQGHTEAFF. In DNA, the CDR3 is TGTGCCAGCAGGCGACAGGGGCACACTGAAGCTTTCTTT.

The V and J genes are TRBV20-1 and TRBJ2-1, with D uncertain. Trimming removed 3 bases from V and 6 bases from J, with 9 bases in between. This CDR3 has 12 residues. Germline V gene lookup returns CDR1 DFQATT and CDR2 SNEGSKA (reference sequence). CDR3 sequence (DNA): TGCAGTGCTAGTCGGTCGGGCAATGAGCAGTTCTTC. Translation: CSASRSGNEQFF.

This clone has a single count. The chain uses TRBV6-1 and TRBJ1-5; D is possibly TRBD1 (5 bases). Germline V gene data show CDR1 as MNHNS and CDR2 as SASEGT. The CDR3 runs to 14 residues. Trimming took off 3 bases at V and 7 bases at J, with 13 bases between the two ends. In DNA, the CDR3 is TGTGCCAGCAGTGAGGCAGGGTTAGGGCAGCCCCAGCATTTT. It specifies CASSEAGLGQPQHF.

The chain carries TRBV7-2 and TRBJ1-5, with 11 bases aligning to TRBD1. V was clipped by 3 bases and J by 7 bases; unmatched bases: 5. The CDR3 has 15 residues. Germline CDR1 SGHTA, CDR2 FQGNSA. The CDR3 protein is CASSFGQGAKQPQHF. CDR3 in DNA: TGTGCCAGCAGCTTCGGACAGGGGGCTAAACAGCCCCAGCATTTT.

This chain links TRBV7-9 with TRBJ1-2; TRBD1 is a possible D gene (6 bases). The germline CDR1 and CDR2 sequences are SEHNR and FQNEAQ (reference sequence). There are 16 residues in the CDR3. The ends were cut back, 6 bases at V and 6 bases at J, with 23 bases in the middle. CDR3 bases: TGTGCCAGCAGTATACTGGGGGCGCCGGGTCGCGATGGCTACACCTTC. It encodes CASSILGAPGRDGYTF.

This clone was counted a single time. The J gene is TRBJ1-1, the V gene TRBV19, with TRBD1 as a possible D gene (5 bases). CDR1 is LNHDA and CDR2 is SQIVND in the germline V gene (reference sequence). Trimming cost V 6 bases and J 8 bases, with 13 bases left between them. The CDR3 runs to 12 residues. The CDR3: CASSTGGKEAFF. The CDR3 nucleotides read TGTGCCAGTAGCACCGGGGGAAAGGAAGCTTTCTTT. Variable domain in full (rest from reference TRBV19 and TRBJ1-1): DGGITQSPKYLFRKEGQNVTLSCEQNLNHDAMYWYRQDPGQGLRLIYYSQIVNDFQKGDIAEGYSVSREKKESFPLTVTSAQKNPTAFYLCASSTGGKEAFFGQGTRLTVV.

CDR3 loop: CASSYPPISGGAPDTQYF. CDR3 coding DNA: TGTGCCAGCAGTTACCCACCAATTAGCGGGGGGGCCCCAGATACGCAGTATTTT. The chain couples TRBV6-2 or TRBV6-3 to TRBJ2-3; TRBD2 agrees at 11 bases. This CDR3 contains 18 residues. With 2 bases clipped from V and 4 bases from J, the junction kept 11 bases outside the gene matches. Per the germline V gene, CDR1 is MNHEY and CDR2 is SVGEGT.

The rearrangement links TRBV29-1 to TRBJ2-2, with a weak D call TRBD2 (6 bases). The germline CDR1 and CDR2 sequences are SQVTM and ANQGSEA. Trimming removed 4 bases from V and 0 bases from J, with 12 bases in between. The CDR3 loop spans 15 amino acids. For the CDR3, the DNA is TGCAGCGTTGCGGGTGGGGGGACGAACACCGGGGAGCTGTTTTTT. Translation gives CSVAGGGTNTGELFF.

V gene TRBV5-4 combines with J gene TRBJ2-3; D perhaps matches TRBD1 (6 bases). The CDR3 is 14 residues long. With 2 bases removed from V and 3 bases from J, the gap between germline ends came to 10 bases. Germline V gene lookup returns CDR1 SGHNT and CDR2 YYREEE (reference sequence). This CDR3 reads CASSFPRGTDTQYF. The CDR3 nucleotides are TGTGCCAGCAGCTTCCCCAGGGGTACAGATACGCAGTATTTT.

The J gene is TRBJ1-1, the V gene TRBV19, with 7 bases aligning to TRBD1. V was pared by 7 bases and J by 5 bases, with 10 bases of the junction left unmatched. CDR3 length: 14 residues. Germline V gene sequence: CDR1 LNHDA, CDR2 SQIVND (reference sequence). For the CDR3, the DNA is TGTGCCAGTAAATTTGCAGGGGGTAGGACTGAAGCTTTCTTT. Its translation is CASKFAGGRTEAFF.

The rearrangement links TRBV4-3 to TRBJ1-2, with D perhaps matching TRBD1 (5 bases). Trimming took 0 bases from V and 6 from J, leaving 14 bases between them. The CDR3 extends over 15 amino acids. Per the germline V gene, CDR1 is LGHNA and CDR2 is YSLEER. CDR3 residues: CASSQDLEGDHGYTF. Written as DNA, the CDR3 is TGCGCCAGCAGCCAAGATCTAGAAGGGGATCATGGCTACACCTTC.

V gene TRBV6-5 combines with J gene TRBJ2-2, with D hard to call. The V end was cut by 0 bases, the J end by 5 bases, with 13 bases between. Germline loops: CDR1 MNHEY, CDR2 SVGAGI. CDR3 length: 16 amino acids. The CDR3 nucleotides are TGTGCCAGCAGTTACTCGAACCCGAGCTTTACCGGGGAGCTGTTTTTT. Translated: CASSYSNPSFTGELFF.

The chain carries TRBV6-5 and TRBJ1-1, with 11 bases matching TRBD1. The germline gives CDR1 MNHEY, CDR2 SVGAGI. After removal of 6 bases from V and 8 bases from J, the junction contained 5 bases not matched to a gene. This CDR3 comprises 13 residues. The CDR3 protein is CASSDRDRGEAFF. The CDR3, as DNA: TGTGCCAGCAGCGACCGGGACAGGGGGGAAGCTTTCTTT.

CDR3 in DNA: TGTGCCTGGAGGGGACAGGGAGGCACTGAAGCTTTCTTT. Translating it yields CAWRGQGGTEAFF. This chain uses TRBV30 with TRBJ1-1; 9 bases line up with TRBD1. V lost 3 bases and J lost 4; bases outside the gene matches: 3. The CDR3 has 13 residues. Germline V gene lookup returns CDR1 GTSNPN and CDR2 SVGIG (reference sequence).

Only one count was recorded for this clone. The chain uses TRBV21-1 and TRBJ2-1; TRBD2 is the table's D call and was not checked against the DNA. TRBV21-1 counts as a pseudogene. This CDR3 region has 15 residues. CDR3 nucleotides: TGTGCCAGCAGCTTACGCGGGGGTACCTACAATGAGCAGTTCTTC. Its protein product is CASSLRGGTYNEQFF.

This chain connects TRBV25-1 to TRBJ2-2, with D possibly TRBD1 on 7 matching bases. V dropped 8 bases and J dropped 5 bases, with 18 bases sitting between them. Germline values: CDR1 MGHDK, CDR2 SYGVNS. The CDR3 spans 15 residues. CDR3: CASADRTGGTGELFF. CDR3 sequence (DNA): TGTGCCAGCGCGGATCGGACAGGAGGGACCGGGGAGCTGTTTTTT.

This chain connects TRBV27 to TRBJ1-2; 8 nucleotides agree with TRBD1. The trim removed 6 bases at V and 8 bases at J, leaving 8 bases unmatched. The CDR3 loop spans 13 amino acids. Germline assignment: CDR1 MNHEY and CDR2 SMNVEV (reference sequence). The DNA for the CDR3 is TGTGCCAGCAGGCAAGTCGCAGGGGGCGGCTACACCTTC. The encoded protein is CASRQVAGGGYTF.

The count of this clone is one. The rearrangement links TRBV7-6 to TRBJ1-6; 7 bases are shared with TRBD1. The germline V gene has CDR1 SGHVS and CDR2 FNYEAQ. J lost 10 bases, V lost 6 bases, and 18 bases had no gene match. The CDR3 covers 17 residues. The CDR3 sequence is CASSFSAGGLLRSPLHF. CDR3 coding DNA: TGTGCCAGCAGTTTTTCCGCAGGGGGACTCCTAAGGTCACCCCTCCACTTT.

This chain connects TRBV18 to TRBJ1-1; 7 bases align to TRBD1. The CDR3 has 14 residues. Per germline, CDR1 KGHSH and CDR2 LQKENI. Trimming cost V 6 bases and J 3 bases; bases outside gene matches: 7. The CDR3 reads CASSLQGTDTEAFF. CDR3 nucleotide sequence: TGTGCCAGCTCCCTACAGGGGACGGACACTGAAGCTTTCTTT. Filled out from reference TRBV18 and TRBJ1-1, the complete variable domain reads NAGVMQNPRHLVRRRGQEARLRCSPMKGHSHVYWYRQLPEEGLKFMVYLQKENIIDESGMPKERFSAEFPKEGPSILRIQQVVRGDSAAYFCASSLQGTDTEAFFGQGTRLTVV.